This T cell receptor (beta chain) emerged from a study of blood T cell repertoires in COVID-19. Overall study: Acute-phase and convalescent COVID-19 samples originated in the United States, Italy and Spain.

The repertoire was sequenced with immunoSEQ multiplex PCR; TCRdb's copy has only in-frame clones and lacks some. The table shows a few hundred thousand clones, with 75% to 90% occurring only once. The clonotype originates from a woman aged 40 to 50 who had recovered from COVID-19. The sample was peripheral blood.

CDR3 nucleotide sequence: TGTGCCGGGGCAAGGTATAGCAATCAGCCCCAGCATTTT. Protein: CAGARYSNQPQHF. The rearrangement uses TRBV6-5 and TRBJ1-5; a weak D match, TRBD1 (5 bases). This CDR3 is 13 amino acids long. Trimming cost V 11 bases and J 0 bases, with 11 bases left between them. The germline V gene has CDR1 MNHEY and CDR2 SVGAGI.